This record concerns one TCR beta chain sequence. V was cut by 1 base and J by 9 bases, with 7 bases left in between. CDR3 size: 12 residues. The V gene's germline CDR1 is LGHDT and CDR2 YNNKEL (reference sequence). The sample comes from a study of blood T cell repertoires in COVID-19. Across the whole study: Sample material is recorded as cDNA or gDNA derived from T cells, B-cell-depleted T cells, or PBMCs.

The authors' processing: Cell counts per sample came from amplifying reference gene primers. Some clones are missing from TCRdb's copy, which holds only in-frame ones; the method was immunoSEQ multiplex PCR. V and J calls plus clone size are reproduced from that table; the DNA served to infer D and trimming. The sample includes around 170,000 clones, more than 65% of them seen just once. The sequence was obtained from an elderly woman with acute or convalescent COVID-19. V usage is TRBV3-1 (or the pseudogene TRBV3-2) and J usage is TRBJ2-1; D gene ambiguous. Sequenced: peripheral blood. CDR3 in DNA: TGTGCCAGCAGCCAAGCGACGGGTGAGCAGTTCTTC. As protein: CASSQATGEQFF.